This T cell receptor (beta chain) was documented in a study of CD8 T cells in Susac syndrome. Study summary: When blood was drawn, patients with Susac syndrome were on intravenous immunoglobulin alone, on corticosteroids, or therapy-naive. Whole-study findings and limits: CD8+ clonal expansion in Susac peaked in TEMRA cells and active patients.

A remark on this clonotype: Its antigen is not identified.

Germline CDR1 is DFQATT and CDR2 is SNEGSKA (reference sequence). This CDR3 comprises 15 residues. The V end lost 0 bases, the J end lost 7 bases, and 16 bases lay between the germline ends. RNA, at roughly 0.5 to 1 ug, was reverse transcribed with random hexamers. TCRdb re-called the immunoSEQ multiplex PCR reads with MiXCR, one entry per CDR3 protein. In the table there are 84,000 or so distinct CDR3 sequences, 90% to 95% of which are singletons. All included Susac syndrome patients satisfied recently defined diagnostic criteria for definite or probable disease. Both CD4+ and CD8+ T cells were negatively isolated, and TEMRA cells underwent FACS enrichment.

This receptor was obtained from a human donor with Susac syndrome. The sequencing input was CD8+ T cells from PBMCs. The rearrangement joins TRBV20-1 to TRBJ2-1; possible D gene TRBD2, 6 bases. CDR3: CSARDRNGSRNEQFF. CDR3 nucleotide sequence: TGCAGTGCTAGAGATCGAAACGGGAGTCGAAATGAGCAGTTCTTC.